This T cell receptor (beta chain) appears in the sequencing data of a study of T-cell memory formation after mild COVID-19 (dated by TCRdb to the early 2020s). Concerning the study at large: TCR sequence clusters from the two donors were largely donor specific. In a couple of donors, T-cell clones that expanded and contracted after mild COVID-19 were tracked by sequencing TCRalpha and TCRbeta repertoires over time. Two young, previously healthy adult volunteers made up the cohort, one male and one female. What the work shows at the level of the full study, not this receptor alone: Some responding clones were found in pre-infection memory, which suggests that pre-existing cross-reactive memory T cells took part in the SARS-CoV-2 response. Only a couple of mild cases were covered by the study, and larger cohorts that include severe cases with pre-infection samples were considered necessary. Contracting CD4+ clones were located mainly in the CM and EM memory subsets, whereas CD8+ clones were found to be enriched in EMRA. Balanced CD4/CD8 phenotypes were observed for clones contracting from day 15 to 85, whereas a bias towards CD4+ was observed for a second wave of clones expanding from day 15 to 37. Whether the second-wave clones peaking on day 37 were SARS-CoV-2 specific was not confirmed.

Sequencing used an Illumina NovaSeq 6000. Using 5'RACE with constant-segment primers, TCRalpha and TCRbeta cDNA libraries were constructed, with sample barcodes and unique molecular identifiers added in the process. Trizol reagent was used to extract RNA from every sample. Library amplification was performed in two PCR steps, and a second sample barcode and Illumina TruSeq adapters were introduced in the second step. Libraries were sequenced on an Illumina NovaSeq with 2 x 150 bp paired-end reads. Per the original workflow: With migec v1.2.7, reads were demultiplexed and then collapsed into UMI-guided consensus sequences. Using mixcr v2.1.11, the UMI consensuses were aligned to TRA and TRB V and J templates and assembled into clonotypes. Clonotypes were classified as expanded or contracted when called significant by both edgeR and NoisET, with noise models trained on biological replicates. edgeR calls used a false discovery rate-adjusted p below 0.01 and a log2 fold-change threshold of 1. PCA with hierarchical clustering of max-normalized trajectories of the 1000 most abundant clonotypes was used as exploratory dynamics analysis. Separately sequenced CD4+ and CD8+ repertoires were used to assign the CD4 or CD8 phenotype of responding clones. Using fastp trimming at Q25 and MiXCR clonotype assembly, TCRdb reanalyzed the public sequencing data and kept in-frame beta chains. Each CDR3 protein appears once, grouped with its most common genes and DNA. These V and J calls are TCRdb output, not the study's own analysis. The sample table lists more than 300,000 distinct CDR3 sequences, 20% to 25% of them with a count of one. The ten largest clones capture roughly a fifth of the sample.

As for this clonotype: There is no known antigen for this receptor. Nothing much larger sits one base from this clone, and base qualities are not available.

Ficoll-Paque density gradient centrifugation was the method used to isolate PBMCs. There are 15 amino acids in the CDR3, from cysteine to phenylalanine inclusive. The entry retains the CDR3 DNA only, 45 bases that are in frame from base 1. Trimming at the junction amounts to 5 bases on V and 7 bases on J, and the germline ends lie 18 bases apart. The receptor comes from a man younger than 35 who had mild COVID-19 (a few samples of this study predate the infection). The sample titles of this study are shuffled in the database, so cell type and time point are left out; the donor was told from shared clones. The V gene is TRBV12-3 or TRBV12-4 and the J gene is TRBJ2-1, and possibly TRBD2, on 5 matching bases. The sequenced sample consisted of PBMCs or a T cell subset sorted from them (not recorded which). In nucleotide form, the sequence is TGTGCCAGCAGTAGGACTGGGGTTGGGTTAAATGAGCAGTTCTTC. The translation is CASSRTGVGLNEQFF.